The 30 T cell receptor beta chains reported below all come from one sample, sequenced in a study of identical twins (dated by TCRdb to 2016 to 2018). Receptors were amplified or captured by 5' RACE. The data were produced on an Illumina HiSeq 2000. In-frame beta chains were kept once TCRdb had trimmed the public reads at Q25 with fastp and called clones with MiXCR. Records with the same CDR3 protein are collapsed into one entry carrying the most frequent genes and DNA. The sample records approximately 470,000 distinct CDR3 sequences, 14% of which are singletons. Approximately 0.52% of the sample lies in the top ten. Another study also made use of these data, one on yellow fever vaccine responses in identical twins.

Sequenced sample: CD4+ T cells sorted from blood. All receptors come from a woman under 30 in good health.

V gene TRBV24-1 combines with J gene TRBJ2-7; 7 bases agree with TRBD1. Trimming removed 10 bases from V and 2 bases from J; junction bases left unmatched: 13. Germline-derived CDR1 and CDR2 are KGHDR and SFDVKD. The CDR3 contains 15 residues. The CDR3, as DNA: TGTGCCACTGGGGGACGGGACAGCAACGCCTACGAGCAGTACTTC. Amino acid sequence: CATGGRDSNAYEQYF.

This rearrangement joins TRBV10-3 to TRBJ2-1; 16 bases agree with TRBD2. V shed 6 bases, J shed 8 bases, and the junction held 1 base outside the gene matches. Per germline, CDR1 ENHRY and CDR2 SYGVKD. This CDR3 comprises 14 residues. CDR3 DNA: TGTGCCATCAGCGGGACTAGCGGGAGGGATGAGCAGTTCTTC. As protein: CAISGTSGRDEQFF.

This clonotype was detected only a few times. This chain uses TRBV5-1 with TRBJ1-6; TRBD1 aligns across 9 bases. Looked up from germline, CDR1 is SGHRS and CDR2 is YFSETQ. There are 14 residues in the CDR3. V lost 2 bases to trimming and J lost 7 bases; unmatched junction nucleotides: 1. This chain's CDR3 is CASSFDRGNSPLHF. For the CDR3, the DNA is TGCGCCAGCAGCTTCGACAGGGGGAATTCACCCCTCCACTTT.

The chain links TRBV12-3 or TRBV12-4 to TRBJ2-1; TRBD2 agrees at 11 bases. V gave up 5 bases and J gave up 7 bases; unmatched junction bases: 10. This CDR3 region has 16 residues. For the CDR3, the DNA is TGTGCCAGCAGTCGCTATTCGACTAGCGGGGTGAATGAGCAGTTCTTC. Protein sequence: CASSRYSTSGVNEQFF.

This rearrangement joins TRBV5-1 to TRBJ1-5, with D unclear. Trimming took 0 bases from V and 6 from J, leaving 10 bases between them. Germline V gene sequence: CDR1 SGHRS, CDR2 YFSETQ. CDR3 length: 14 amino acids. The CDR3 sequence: CASSLEGFGQPQHF. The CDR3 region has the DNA TGCGCCAGCAGCTTGGAAGGGTTCGGTCAGCCCCAGCATTTT.

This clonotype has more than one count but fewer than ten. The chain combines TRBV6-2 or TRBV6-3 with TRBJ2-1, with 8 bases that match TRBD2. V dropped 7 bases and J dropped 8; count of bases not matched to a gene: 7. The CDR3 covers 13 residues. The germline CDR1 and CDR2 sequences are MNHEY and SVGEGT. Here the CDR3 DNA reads TGTGCCAGCAAACCCGGACTAGCCGATGAGCAGTTCTTC. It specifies CASKPGLADEQFF.

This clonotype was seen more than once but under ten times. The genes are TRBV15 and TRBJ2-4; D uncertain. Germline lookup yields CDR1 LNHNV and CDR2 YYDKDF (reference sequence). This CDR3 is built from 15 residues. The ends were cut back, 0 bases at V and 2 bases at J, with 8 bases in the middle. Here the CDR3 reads CATSREGKSKNIQYF. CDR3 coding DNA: TGTGCCACCAGCAGAGAAGGAAAGTCCAAAAACATTCAGTACTTC.

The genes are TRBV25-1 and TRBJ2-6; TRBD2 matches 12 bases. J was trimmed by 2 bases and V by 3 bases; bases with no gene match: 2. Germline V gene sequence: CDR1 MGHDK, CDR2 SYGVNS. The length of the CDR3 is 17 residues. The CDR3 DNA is TGTGCCAGCAGTGAGACTAGCGGGAGTACTGGGGCCAACGTCCTGACTTTC. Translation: CASSETSGSTGANVLTF.

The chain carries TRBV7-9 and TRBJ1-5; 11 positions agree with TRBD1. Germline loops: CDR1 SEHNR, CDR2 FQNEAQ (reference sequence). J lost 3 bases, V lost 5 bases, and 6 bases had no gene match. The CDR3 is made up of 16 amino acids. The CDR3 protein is CASSRWDRGINQPQHF. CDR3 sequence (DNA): TGTGCCAGCAGCCGATGGGACAGGGGGATCAATCAGCCCCAGCATTTT.

The CDR3 is CAIRAGANTGELFF. The CDR3, as DNA: TGTGCCATCAGGGCGGGGGCAAACACCGGGGAGCTGTTTTTT. V is TRBV10-3 and J is TRBJ2-2; maybe TRBD2 (7 bases). Per germline, CDR1 ENHRY and CDR2 SYGVKD. The CDR3 contains 14 residues. Trimming cost V 6 bases and J 2 bases, with 10 bases left between them.

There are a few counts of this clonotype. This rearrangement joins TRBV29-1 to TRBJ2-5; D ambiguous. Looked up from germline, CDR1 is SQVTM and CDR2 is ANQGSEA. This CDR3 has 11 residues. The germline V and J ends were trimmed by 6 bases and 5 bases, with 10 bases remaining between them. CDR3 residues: CSVVREETQYF. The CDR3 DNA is TGCAGCGTGGTGAGAGAGGAGACCCAGTACTTC.

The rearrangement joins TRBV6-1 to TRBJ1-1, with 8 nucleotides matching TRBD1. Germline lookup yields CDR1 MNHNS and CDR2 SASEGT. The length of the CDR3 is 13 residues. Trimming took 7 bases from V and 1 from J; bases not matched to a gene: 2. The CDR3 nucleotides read TGTGCCAGCATTCAGGGGGCGAACACTGAAGCTTTCTTT. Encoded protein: CASIQGANTEAFF.

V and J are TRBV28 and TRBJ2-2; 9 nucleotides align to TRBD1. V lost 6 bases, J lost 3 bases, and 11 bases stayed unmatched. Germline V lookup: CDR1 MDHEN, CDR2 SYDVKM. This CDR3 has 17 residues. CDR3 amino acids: CASRHRGLLRDTGELFF. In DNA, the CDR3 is TGTGCCAGCAGGCACAGGGGGCTTTTACGCGACACCGGGGAGCTGTTTTTT.

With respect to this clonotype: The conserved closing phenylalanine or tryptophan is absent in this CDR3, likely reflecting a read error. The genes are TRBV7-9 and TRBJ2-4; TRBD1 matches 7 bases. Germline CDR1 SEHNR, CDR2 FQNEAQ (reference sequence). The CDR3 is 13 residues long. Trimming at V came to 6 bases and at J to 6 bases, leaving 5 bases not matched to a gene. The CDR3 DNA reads TGTGCCAGCAGTTCGGGACAGATAAACATTCAGTACTTA. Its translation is CASSSGQINIQYL.

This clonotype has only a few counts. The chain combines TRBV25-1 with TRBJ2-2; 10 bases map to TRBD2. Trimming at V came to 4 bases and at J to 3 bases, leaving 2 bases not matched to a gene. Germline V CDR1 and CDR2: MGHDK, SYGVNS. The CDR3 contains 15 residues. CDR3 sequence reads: CASSGTSGYTGELFF. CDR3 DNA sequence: TGTGCCAGCAGTGGGACTAGCGGATACACCGGGGAGCTGTTTTTT.

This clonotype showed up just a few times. CDR3 sequence: CASSQRQGYEQYF. The CDR3, as DNA: TGTGCCAGCAGTCAGAGACAGGGGTACGAGCAGTACTTC. The chain links TRBV6-2 or TRBV6-3 to TRBJ2-7; 8 positions agree with TRBD1. The CDR3 runs to 13 residues. Germline values: CDR1 MNHEY, CDR2 SVGEGT. V shed 5 bases and J 4 bases; nucleotides not matched to a gene: 4.

The CDR3 DNA is TGTGCCAGCAGCCCTGGATCGGACTATGGCTACACCTTC. This sequence encodes CASSPGSDYGYTF. This chain connects TRBV6-6 to TRBJ1-2; D gene unclear. V was trimmed by 6 bases and J by 3 bases, leaving 11 bases between them. Germline V gene lookup returns CDR1 MNHNY and CDR2 SVGAGI (reference sequence). CDR3 length equals 13 residues.

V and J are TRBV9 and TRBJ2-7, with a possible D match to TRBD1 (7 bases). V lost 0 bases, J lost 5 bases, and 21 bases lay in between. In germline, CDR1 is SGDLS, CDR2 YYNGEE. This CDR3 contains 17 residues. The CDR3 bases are TGTGCCAGCAGCGTAGACCCACCCGGGGGACAGTTGAACGAGCAGTACTTC. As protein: CASSVDPPGGQLNEQYF.

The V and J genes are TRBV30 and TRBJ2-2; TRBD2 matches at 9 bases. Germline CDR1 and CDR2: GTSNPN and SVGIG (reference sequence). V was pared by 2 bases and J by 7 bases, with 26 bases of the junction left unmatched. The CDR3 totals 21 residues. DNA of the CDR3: TGTGCCTGGAGTCCCGTAGTTCTTCTCGGGCGGCCGGGACTAGCATTCGGGGAGCTGTTTTTT. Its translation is CAWSPVVLLGRPGLAFGELFF.

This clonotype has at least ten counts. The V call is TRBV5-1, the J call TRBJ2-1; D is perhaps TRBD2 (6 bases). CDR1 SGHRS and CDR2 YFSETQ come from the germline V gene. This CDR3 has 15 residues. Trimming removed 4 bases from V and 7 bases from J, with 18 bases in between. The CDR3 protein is CASSAPGESYNEQFF. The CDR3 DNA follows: TGCGCCAGCAGCGCTCCGGGAGAATCGTATAATGAGCAGTTCTTC.

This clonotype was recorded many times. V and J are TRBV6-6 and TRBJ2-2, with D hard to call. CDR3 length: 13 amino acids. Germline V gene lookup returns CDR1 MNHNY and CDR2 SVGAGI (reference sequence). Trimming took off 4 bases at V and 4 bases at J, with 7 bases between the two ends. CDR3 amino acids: CASSSWGTGELFF. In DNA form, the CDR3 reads TGTGCCAGCAGTTCGTGGGGCACCGGGGAGCTGTTTTTT.

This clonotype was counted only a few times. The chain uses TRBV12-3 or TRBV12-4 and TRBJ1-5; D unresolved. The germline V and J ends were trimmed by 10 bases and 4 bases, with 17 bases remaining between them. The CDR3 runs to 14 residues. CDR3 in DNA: TGTGCCACCAAGGGCCTGGTTGAGAATCAGCCCCAGCATTTT. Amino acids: CATKGLVENQPQHF.

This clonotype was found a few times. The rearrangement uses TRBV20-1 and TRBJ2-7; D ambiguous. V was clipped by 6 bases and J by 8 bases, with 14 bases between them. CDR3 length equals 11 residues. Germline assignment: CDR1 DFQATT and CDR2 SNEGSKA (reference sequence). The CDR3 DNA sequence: TGCAGTGCCCCAACCCTGCATCAGCAGTACTTC. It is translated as CSAPTLHQQYF.

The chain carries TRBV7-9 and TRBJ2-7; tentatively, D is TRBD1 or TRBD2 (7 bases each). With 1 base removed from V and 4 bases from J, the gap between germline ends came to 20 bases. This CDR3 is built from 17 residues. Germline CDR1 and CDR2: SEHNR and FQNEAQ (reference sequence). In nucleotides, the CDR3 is TGTGCCAGCAGCTTAGAGGTTGCCAGGGGGGGATCTTACGAGCAGTACTTC. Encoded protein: CASSLEVARGGSYEQYF.

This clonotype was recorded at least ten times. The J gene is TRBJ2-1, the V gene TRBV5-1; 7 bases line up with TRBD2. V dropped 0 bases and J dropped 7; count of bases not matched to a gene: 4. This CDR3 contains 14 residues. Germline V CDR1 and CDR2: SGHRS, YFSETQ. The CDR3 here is CASSLGLAENEQFF. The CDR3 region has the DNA TGCGCCAGCAGCTTGGGTCTAGCGGAGAATGAGCAGTTCTTC.

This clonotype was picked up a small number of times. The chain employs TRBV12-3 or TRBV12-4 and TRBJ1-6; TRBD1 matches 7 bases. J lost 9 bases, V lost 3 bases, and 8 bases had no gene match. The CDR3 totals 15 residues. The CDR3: CASSFRDRESSPLHF. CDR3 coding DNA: TGTGCCAGCAGTTTTCGAGACAGGGAGTCTTCACCCCTCCACTTT.

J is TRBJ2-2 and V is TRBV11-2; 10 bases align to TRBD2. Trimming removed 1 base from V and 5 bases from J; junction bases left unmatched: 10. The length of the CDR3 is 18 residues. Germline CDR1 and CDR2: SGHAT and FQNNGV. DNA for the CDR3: TGTGCCAGCAGCTTAGTATCAAGCGGGAGGGCCAGGACCGGGGAGCTGTTTTTT. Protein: CASSLVSSGRARTGELFF.

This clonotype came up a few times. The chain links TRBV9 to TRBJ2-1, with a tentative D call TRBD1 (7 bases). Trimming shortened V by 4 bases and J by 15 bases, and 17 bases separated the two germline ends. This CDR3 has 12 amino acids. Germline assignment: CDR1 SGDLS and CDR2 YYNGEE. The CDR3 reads CASSPQGGVGFF. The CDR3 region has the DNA TGTGCCAGCAGCCCCCAGGGGGGCGTGGGGTTCTTC.

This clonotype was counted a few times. The DNA for the CDR3 is TGTGCCACCAGTGACGCACGAGCGGGAGAGGTTAATGAGCAGTTCTTC. Amino acids: CATSDARAGEVNEQFF. V is TRBV24-1 and J is TRBJ2-1, with 8 bases lining up with TRBD2. The ends lost 4 bases at V and 7 bases at J; junction bases unmatched: 11. The CDR3 consists of 16 residues. Germline V lookup: CDR1 KGHDR, CDR2 SFDVKD.

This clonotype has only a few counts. CDR3 protein: CSVVATSGQTEAFF. CDR3 DNA: TGCAGCGTTGTAGCGACGAGTGGACAAACTGAAGCTTTCTTT. This rearrangement joins TRBV29-1 to TRBJ1-1; tentative D call: TRBD1 (5 bases). This CDR3 contains 14 residues. Deletions cut 4 bases from V and 5 bases from J, with 17 bases between. Looked up from germline, CDR1 is SQVTM and CDR2 is ANQGSEA.